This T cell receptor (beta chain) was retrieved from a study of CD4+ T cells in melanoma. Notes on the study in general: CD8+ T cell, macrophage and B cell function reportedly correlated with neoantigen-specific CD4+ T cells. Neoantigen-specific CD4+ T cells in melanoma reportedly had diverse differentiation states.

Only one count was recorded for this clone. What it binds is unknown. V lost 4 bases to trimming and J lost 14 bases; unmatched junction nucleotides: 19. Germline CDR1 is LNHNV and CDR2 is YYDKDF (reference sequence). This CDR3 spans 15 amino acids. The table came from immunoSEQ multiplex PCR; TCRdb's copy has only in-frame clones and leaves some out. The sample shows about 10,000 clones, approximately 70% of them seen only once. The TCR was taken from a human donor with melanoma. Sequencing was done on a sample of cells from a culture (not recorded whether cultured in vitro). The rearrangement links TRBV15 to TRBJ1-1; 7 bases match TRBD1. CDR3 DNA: TGTGCCACCAGCAAGCTCCCACCCGGGCAGGGGGATTGCTTCTTT. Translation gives CATSKLPPGQGDCFF.